One and the same sample provided the 31 T cell receptor beta chains below, sequenced in a study of cytomegalovirus exposure and HLA in healthy donors. PCR primers comprised 60 Vbeta and 13 Jbeta primers. Profiling relied on immunoSEQ multiplex PCR, and the TCRdb table lists in-frame clones only, not all of them. Among over 100,000 clones listed, 60% to 80% were seen once. Input material: PBMCs. Receptor source: a female donor in good health and CMV-seronegative.

The chain carries TRBV5-1 and TRBJ1-4; no clear D. V was trimmed by 4 bases and J by 1 base, leaving 14 bases between them. The germline CDR1 and CDR2 sequences are SGHRS and YFSETQ. The CDR3 is made up of 16 amino acids. The CDR3 region is CASSREGSGTNEKLFF. The CDR3 DNA reads TGCGCCAGCAGCCGTGAAGGGAGTGGAACTAATGAAAAACTGTTTTTT.

The CDR3 sequence is CASSLEGRVRYEQYF. CDR3 nucleotide sequence: TGTGCCAGCAGCTTAGAGGGCAGGGTGAGGTACGAGCAGTACTTC. The chain links TRBV11-2 to TRBJ2-7, with D possibly being TRBD1 (5 bases). Trimming took off 0 bases at V and 4 bases at J, with 13 bases between the two ends. Per germline, CDR1 SGHAT and CDR2 FQNNGV. The CDR3 runs 15 residues. The full variable domain, in which reference TRBV11-2 and TRBJ2-7 provide the parts outside the CDR3, is EAGVAQSPRYKIIEKRQSVAFWCNPISGHATLYWYQQILGQGPKLLIQFQNNGVVDDSQLPKDRFSAERLKGVDSTLKIQPAKLEDSAVYLCASSLEGRVRYEQYFGPGTRLTVT.

V usage is TRBV7-2 and J usage is TRBJ1-2; the D gene is possibly TRBD1 (5 bases). This CDR3 contains 13 residues. Germline V lookup: CDR1 SGHTA, CDR2 FQGNSA. V dropped 5 bases and J dropped 7 bases, with 14 bases sitting between them. CDR3 protein: CASSPAGTRGYTF. DNA of the CDR3: TGTGCCAGCAGCCCCGCCGGGACTCGTGGCTACACCTTC. The complete variable domain, with remaining parts taken from reference TRBV7-2 and TRBJ1-2, reads GAGVSQSPSNKVTEKGKDVELRCDPISGHTALYWYRQSLGQGLEFLIYFQGNSAPDKSGLPSDRFSAERTGGSVSTLTIQRTQQEDSAVYLCASSPAGTRGYTFGSGTRLTVV.

CDR3 amino acids: CASRPSGRGSTDTQYF. The DNA of the CDR3 is TGTGCCAGCAGACCTAGCGGGAGGGGGTCCACAGATACGCAGTATTTT. This chain joins TRBV27 and TRBJ2-3, with 12 nucleotides matching TRBD2. From germline, CDR1 is MNHEY and CDR2 SMNVEV (reference sequence). The J segment lost 2 bases and the V segment lost 6 bases, leaving 6 bases of the junction unmatched. The CDR3 length is 16 residues.

The chain combines TRBV7-8 with TRBJ2-7; the D is unclear. This CDR3 has 12 amino acids. V lost 1 base, J lost 5 bases, and 6 bases lay in between. Germline V gene data show CDR1 as SGHVS and CDR2 as FQNEAQ. CDR3 loop: CASSLVVNEQYF. The CDR3 nucleotides are TGTGCCAGCAGCTTAGTAGTCAACGAGCAGTACTTC.

The CDR3 loop is CASSLGDSISEQFF. DNA for the CDR3: TGTGCCAGCAGCTTGGGGGACTCCATAAGCGAGCAGTTCTTC. This sequence joins TRBV5-6 and TRBJ2-1, with D possibly matching TRBD2 (6 bases). The CDR3 length is 14 residues. The V and J ends lost 0 bases and 10 bases respectively, with 14 bases between them. Per germline, CDR1 SGHDT and CDR2 YYEEEE.

The chain is built from TRBV29-1 and TRBJ2-2; D uncertain. Germline lookup yields CDR1 SQVTM and CDR2 ANQGSEA. The CDR3 covers 10 residues. The CDR3 sequence is CKRRPGELFF. DNA of the CDR3: TGCAAAAGGCGGCCCGGGGAGCTGTTTTTT.

This clone was picked up a small number of times. The chain recombines TRBV6-5 with TRBJ1-1, with D uncertain. The CDR3 consists of 14 residues. The germline V gene encodes CDR1 MNHEY and CDR2 SVGAGI. The V and J ends lost 6 bases and 0 bases respectively, with 11 bases between them. The CDR3 here is CASSPSGMNTEAFF. The CDR3 DNA sequence: TGTGCCAGCAGCCCCTCTGGCATGAACACTGAAGCTTTCTTT.

CDR3 sequence reads: CASSLDRDRGDTQYF. CDR3 sequence (DNA): TGCGCCAGCAGCCTAGACCGGGACAGGGGGGATACGCAGTATTTT. The chain joins TRBV4-3 to TRBJ2-3; TRBD1 matches at 11 bases. J was trimmed by 6 bases and V by 4 bases; bases with no gene match: 6. The CDR3 is 15 residues long. Germline V gives CDR1 LGHNA, CDR2 YSLEER.

This clone showed up just a few times. V is TRBV5-4 and J is TRBJ1-1; D might be TRBD1 (5 bases). The germline CDR1 and CDR2 sequences are SGHNT and YYREEE (reference sequence). This CDR3 has 13 amino acids. Trimming pared 6 bases from V and 5 bases from J, leaving 14 bases between. CDR3 sequence (DNA): TGTGCCAGCACCTCGGGGGGGAGTACTGAAGCTTTCTTT. It translates to CASTSGGSTEAFF.

This chain uses TRBV6-1 with TRBJ2-3; D ambiguous. V lost 2 bases to trimming and J lost 0 bases, with 12 bases between them. The V gene's germline CDR1 is MNHNS and CDR2 SASEGT. The CDR3 spans 16 residues. The CDR3: CASSELDTSSTDTQYF. The CDR3 DNA reads TGTGCCAGCAGTGAACTAGATACCTCTAGCACAGATACGCAGTATTTT.

The V call is TRBV11-2, the J call TRBJ2-3; D gene unclear. The germline gives CDR1 SGHAT, CDR2 FQNNGV. The CDR3 consists of 12 residues. V was shortened by 2 bases and J by 9 bases, with 9 bases between the two germline ends. CDR3 in DNA: TGTGCCAGCAGCTTATTTAAGAGCACGCAGTATTTT. Translation gives CASSLFKSTQYF.

Only a few counts were recorded for this clone. The chain is built from TRBV6-4 and TRBJ2-1; TRBD2 matches at 8 bases. V lost 2 bases and J lost 5; bases outside the gene matches: 5. CDR1 MRHNA and CDR2 SNTAGT come from the germline V gene. CDR3 length equals 15 residues. CDR3 in DNA: TGTGCCAGCAGTGACGGGGTAGCGGGAAACAATGAGCAGTTCTTC. Its protein product is CASSDGVAGNNEQFF.

This clone was seen a single time. The rearrangement uses TRBV7-9 and TRBJ2-7, with 7 positions matching TRBD2. The length of the CDR3 is 14 residues. V lost 3 bases to trimming and J lost 6 bases; unmatched junction nucleotides: 8. Germline CDR1 is SEHNR and CDR2 is FQNEAQ (reference sequence). The CDR3 protein is CASSFPLADSEQYF. As DNA, the CDR3 is TGTGCCAGCAGCTTTCCGCTAGCGGACTCCGAGCAGTACTTC.

The chain carries TRBV6-6 and TRBJ1-1, with 7 nucleotides matching TRBD1. Trimming cost V 6 bases and J 3 bases; bases outside gene matches: 13. The CDR3 has 16 amino acids. The germline gives CDR1 MNHNY, CDR2 SVGAGI (reference sequence). The CDR3 region has the DNA TGTGCCAGCAGCTCGACAGGGAAGTGGTTGGACACTGAAGCTTTCTTT. It is translated as CASSSTGKWLDTEAFF.

The V and J genes are TRBV13 and TRBJ1-1; D is undetermined. Germline V gives CDR1 PRHDT, CDR2 FYEKMQ (reference sequence). Trimming shortened V by 6 bases and J by 6 bases, and 8 bases separated the two germline ends. CDR3 length equals 11 residues. The CDR3 DNA is TGTGCCAGCAGTCGGAGGGCTGAAGCTTTCTTT. This sequence encodes CASSRRAEAFF.

This clone occurred a few times. The rearrangement links TRBV7-9 to TRBJ2-7; possible D gene TRBD2, 6 bases. There are 15 residues in the CDR3. In germline, CDR1 is SEHNR, CDR2 FQNEAQ (reference sequence). Trimming removed 6 bases at V and 3 bases at J, with 18 bases between. The CDR3: CASSVAGGAIYEQYF. The CDR3 nucleotides read TGTGCCAGCAGTGTCGCCGGGGGAGCGATCTACGAGCAGTACTTC.

This rearrangement joins TRBV30 to TRBJ1-5, with 11 positions matching TRBD1. CDR1 GTSNPN and CDR2 SVGIG come from the germline V gene (reference sequence). V gave up 4 bases and J gave up 11 bases; unmatched junction bases: 4. This CDR3 is built from 12 residues. This chain's CDR3 is CAWTPGQGAQHF. The CDR3 DNA reads as TGTGCCTGGACCCCGGGACAGGGGGCCCAGCATTTT.

V and J are TRBV16 and TRBJ2-1; D gene unclear. Germline CDR1 is KGHSY and CDR2 is FQNENV. V was shortened by 0 bases and J by 8 bases, with 8 bases between the two germline ends. The CDR3 sequence is 13 residues long. In nucleotides, the CDR3 is TGTGCCAGCAGCCAATCGACTCCCCATGAGCAGTTCTTC. This translates into CASSQSTPHEQFF.

About this clone: The junction departs from germline at one end; a sequencing error may be responsible. The chain employs TRBV5-4 and TRBJ2-5; TRBD1 aligns across 11 bases. The CDR3 is made up of 13 amino acids. CDR1 is SGHNT and CDR2 is YYREEE in the germline V gene (reference sequence). The CDR3 nucleotides are TGTGCCAGCAGCTCCGGACAGGGGGCCTCCTCAGACTTC. Translating it yields CASSSGQGASSDF.

V gene TRBV25-1 combines with J gene TRBJ1-1; 11 bases map to TRBD1. Germline CDR1 reads MGHDK; CDR2 reads SYGVNS. CDR3 length: 16 residues. Trimming at V came to 3 bases and at J to 6 bases, leaving 9 bases not matched to a gene. CDR3 sequence: CASSEITRTGGAEAFF. Here the CDR3 DNA reads TGTGCCAGCAGTGAGATCACGAGGACAGGGGGCGCTGAAGCTTTCTTT.

The V and J genes are TRBV27 and TRBJ1-6; D perhaps matches TRBD1 (5 bases). CDR3 length equals 16 residues. Per the germline V gene, CDR1 is MNHEY and CDR2 is SMNVEV (reference sequence). Trimming pared 6 bases from V and 3 bases from J, leaving 15 bases between. The CDR3 loop is CASRYTWTIYNSPLHF. The CDR3 bases are TGTGCCAGCAGATACACCTGGACAATCTATAATTCACCCCTCCACTTT.

V gene TRBV5-4 combines with J gene TRBJ2-5; 12 bases align to TRBD2. The V gene end was trimmed by 0 bases and the J gene end by 5 bases; junction bases not matched to a gene: 8. This CDR3 region has 17 residues. The germline V gene encodes CDR1 SGHNT and CDR2 YYREEE (reference sequence). The CDR3 protein is CASSLEASGRAGETQYF. The CDR3 coding sequence is TGTGCCAGCAGCTTGGAGGCTAGCGGGAGGGCCGGGGAGACCCAGTACTTC.

The chain couples TRBV27 to TRBJ2-1, with TRBD2 matching over 14 bases. This CDR3 comprises 15 residues. Unmatched junction bases numbered 6, after V lost 5 bases and J lost 9 bases. Looked up from germline, CDR1 is MNHEY and CDR2 is SMNVEV (reference sequence). CDR3 nucleotide sequence: TGTGCCAGCAGTCTTGGACTAGCGGGAGGAGGTGAGCAGTTCTTC. It translates to CASSLGLAGGGEQFF.

This rearrangement joins TRBV9 to TRBJ2-3, with D perhaps matching TRBD2 (5 bases). The germline V and J ends were trimmed by 2 bases and 0 bases, with 19 bases remaining between them. Germline CDR1 and CDR2: SGDLS and YYNGEE. This CDR3 comprises 18 residues. CDR3 region: CASSVRAVSDTSTDTQYF. CDR3 DNA sequence: TGTGCCAGCAGCGTGAGGGCAGTTTCGGATACAAGCACAGATACGCAGTATTTT.

The chain joins TRBV19 to TRBJ1-3, with 9 bases that match TRBD1. The CDR3 totals 16 residues. The ends lost 6 bases at V and 2 bases at J; junction bases unmatched: 8. CDR1 and CDR2 from the germline V gene are LNHDA and SQIVND (reference sequence). The CDR3 loop reads CASRTTGQGAGNTIYF. In nucleotides, the CDR3 is TGTGCCAGTAGAACGACGGGACAGGGTGCTGGAAACACCATATATTTT.

This chain joins TRBV29-1 and TRBJ1-1; D gene uncertain. CDR1 SQVTM and CDR2 ANQGSEA come from the germline V gene. Deletions cut 7 bases from V and 1 base from J, with 13 bases between. CDR3 length equals 13 residues. CDR3: CSASDLANTEAFF. CDR3 nucleotide sequence: TGCAGCGCCTCGGACCTAGCGAACACTGAAGCTTTCTTT.

The chain couples TRBV28 to TRBJ1-1, with 7 bases matching TRBD1. V lost 6 bases and J lost 3; bases outside the gene matches: 7. The germline CDR1 and CDR2 sequences are MDHEN and SYDVKM. The CDR3 runs 14 residues. The CDR3 sequence: CASRRQGGDTEAFF. In DNA, the CDR3 is TGTGCCAGCAGACGACAGGGTGGAGACACTGAAGCTTTCTTT.

The V call is TRBV28, the J call TRBJ1-1, with 7 bases matching TRBD1. Unmatched junction bases numbered 7, after V lost 5 bases and J lost 4 bases. The CDR3 is 14 residues long. CDR1 and CDR2 from the germline V gene are MDHEN and SYDVKM. The CDR3 coding sequence is TGTGCCAGCAGTCTCAGGGGGAGTTCCACTGAAGCTTTCTTT. Translated, it gives CASSLRGSSTEAFF.

The table lists this clone with a few counts. The rearrangement joins TRBV10-3 to TRBJ1-5; 10 bases align to TRBD1. Germline trimming cut 4 bases from V and 7 bases from J; bases unmatched to any gene: 7. This CDR3 contains 15 residues. Germline values: CDR1 ENHRY, CDR2 SYGVKD. The CDR3 reads CAISAGQGLGQPQHF. Here the CDR3 DNA reads TGTGCCATCAGTGCGGGACAGGGGTTAGGGCAGCCCCAGCATTTT.

The chain has TRBV14 and TRBJ1-2; TRBD1 matches at 8 bases. Germline CDR1 is SGHDN and CDR2 is FVKESK. J was trimmed by 4 bases and V by 4 bases; bases with no gene match: 5. The CDR3 totals 14 residues. CDR3 in DNA: TGTGCCAGCAGCCGGACAGGGAGGCTCTATGGCTACACCTTC. As protein: CASSRTGRLYGYTF.